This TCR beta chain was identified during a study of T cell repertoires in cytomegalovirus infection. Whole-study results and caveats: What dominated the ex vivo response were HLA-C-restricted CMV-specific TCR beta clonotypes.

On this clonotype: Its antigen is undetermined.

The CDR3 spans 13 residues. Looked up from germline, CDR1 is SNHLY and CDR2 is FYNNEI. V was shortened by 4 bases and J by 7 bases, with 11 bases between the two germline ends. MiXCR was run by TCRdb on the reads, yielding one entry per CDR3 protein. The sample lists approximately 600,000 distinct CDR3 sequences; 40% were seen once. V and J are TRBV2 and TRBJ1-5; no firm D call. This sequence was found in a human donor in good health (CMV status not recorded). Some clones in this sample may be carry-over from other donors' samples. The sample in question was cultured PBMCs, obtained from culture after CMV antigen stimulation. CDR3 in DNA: TGTGCCAGCAGTGGTTTCATCGAGCAGCCCCAGCATTTT. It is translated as CASSGFIEQPQHF.